This T cell receptor beta chain derives from a study of cytomegalovirus exposure and HLA in healthy donors. Looking at the study overall: HLA-typed donors contributed 65 million to 95 million unique TCRs, which were held in an early data release.

On this clone itself: Its antigen is unidentified. Mismatch with germline at one junction end may stem from a read error.

The study, taken as a whole, reports: Overall, under 200 TCR beta chains were annotated as cytomegalovirus-associated. By a later analysis, the bulk of CMV-associated TCR beta chains appeared HLA-restricted.

Germline CDR1 is SNHLY and CDR2 is FYNNEI. This CDR3 region has 12 residues. PCR involved 60 Vbeta and 13 Jbeta primers. TCRdb keeps only in-frame clones here, not all; method: immunoSEQ multiplex PCR. The table shows 160,000 or so clones, with over 75% occurring only once. The V gene is TRBV2, the J gene TRBJ1-4; the match to TRBD1 covers 7 bases. The specimen sequenced was PBMCs. This sequence originates from a woman under 40 in good health and CMV-seronegative. The CDR3 loop reads CASTRDRGSRVF. The DNA for the CDR3 is TGTGCCAGCACCCGGGACAGAGGAAGCAGGGTTTTT.